This T cell receptor (beta chain) was captured by sequencing in a study of shared clonotypes between healthy human individuals (dated by TCRdb to 2020 to 2021). The study in broad terms: The cohort included a few men and a couple of women between 18 and 49 years of age. For each donor, CD4 naive and CD4 memory were each run on three plates, CD8 naive on two plates, and CD8 memory on one plate. To estimate repertoire size and how much clonotype sharing occurs between individuals, the study deeply sequenced the blood TCR repertoires of several healthy adults. Different laboratories and diverse techniques were used to prepare libraries and sequence TCR repertoires, to increase sequencing depth and limit assay-specific biases. Per donor, leukapheresis produced somewhere between about 0.94 and 9 billion PBMCs.

The paper's findings and limits, for the study overall: Incomplete sequencing was indicated by rarefaction of sorted-subset datasets, despite the large sequencing depth. When a few donors were compared, the shared fraction of clonotypes was around 5% for naive CD4, more than 3% for naive CD8, roughly 2.5% for memory CD4, and approximately 0.4% for memory CD8. Based on pairwise subsampling, the degree of clonotype sharing among donors was expected to be affected by sequencing depth. Sampling was restricted to blood, and TCR repertoires in tissues likely differ from the TCR repertoires found in blood. Naive subsets generally had larger estimated clonotype richness than memory subsets did. Higher generation probabilities were observed for clonotypes shared by all four sorted-subset donors than for non-shared clonotypes. Because the study included a small number of donors, the genetic and exposure-history diversity represented was limited.

The CDR3 sequence holds 14 residues, the cysteine and phenylalanine included. CDR3 DNA only is kept here, 42 bases in frame from base 1. V is shortened by 5 bases, J by 1 base, and the region joining them spans 11 bases. The germline V gene gives CDR1 as SGHAT and CDR2 as FQNNGV. In regard to this clone: What antigen it recognizes has not been identified. No much larger clone is present one base from it, and per-base qualities are unavailable.

Using the deep immunoSEQ assay, multiplex PCR amplified TCR CDR3 regions from genomic DNA. Extracted genomic DNA from each cell subset was distributed evenly across all wells of several immunoSEQ 96-well plates, and each plate was treated as a replicate. For sorted subsets, 200 to 250 ng of genomic DNA, equivalent to some 33,000 T cell genomes, went into each replicate PCR. The purified libraries were quantified using a Qubit 3.0 fluorometer, sized with a Bioanalyzer 2100, and then quantified again using the KAPA Library Quantification kit. Every immunoSEQ 96-well plate was sequenced on a dedicated single-read 150-cycle Illumina NextSeq 550 flow cell. The original methods were these. Because the immunoSEQ output included only junctional sequences and no quality scores, the filtering could not be the same as the filtering used for full-length reads. Sequences were annotated with PyIR, a Python wrapper for IgBLAST v1.9, and V/J genes and CDR3 were assigned using IMGT germline references. Any read was removed if the V/J assignment was weak (E-value above 1e-6), the CDR3 was missing, or the read contained stop codons, out-of-frame junctions, or ambiguous translated residues. A V3J clonotype was defined by an identical inferred V gene, J gene, and CDR3 amino acid sequence. To compute the percentage overlap between repertoires, the number of shared unique clonotypes was divided by the size of the smaller repertoire. RTK rarefaction, the Chao1 estimator, and Recon v2.1 estimates of unobserved clonotypes were used to assess repertoire richness. OLGA was used to compute generation probabilities for all TCRbeta clonotypes that the gDNA method yielded from a handful of donors. This is the immuneACCESS table as TCRdb keeps it, with only in-frame sequences that have V and J called. A part of the clones is gone; compared with another copy, unresolved V genes explain less than half, and the rest is unexplained. V, J and clone size reflect that table, while D and trimming were determined from the DNA. The sample contains hundreds of thousands of clones, around 72% of them found a single time. Approximately 1.8% of the sample is in the top ten clones.

Donors were healthy HIV-negative adults with no recently reported acute infections or vaccinations. All donors were Caucasian adults living in Nashville, Tennessee, USA. CD4+ T cells were enriched through magnetic negative selection, after which naive cells were positively selected on CD45RA and the remaining negative fraction served as the memory subset. Blood was obtained by leukapheresis, after which PBMCs were separated by Ficoll-Histopaque density gradient centrifugation and cryopreserved in liquid nitrogen vapor phase. Analytical flow cytometry was used to check the purity and quantity of every magnetically sorted T cell population. From each sorted fraction, genomic DNA was isolated and quantified by UV absorbance on a Nanodrop 2000c.

This receptor was identified in a woman aged 25 to 39 in good health. The sequence joins TRBV11-2 to TRBJ2-5, with the D gene too uncertain to name. Sequenced material: memory CD4+ T cells sorted from blood. The sample's cell subset or site label, decoded: CD45RA-negative fraction. This receptor carries the CDR3 CASSPVGRQETQYF. The sequenced DNA is TGTGCCAGCAGCCCCGTTGGTCGCCAAGAGACCCAGTACTTC.